A selection of T cell receptor beta chains follows, all from one sample in a study of blood T cells in healthy people across ages. TCRdb reprocessed the 5' RACE reads via MiXCR and lists one record per CDR3 protein. The sample contains approximately 2,000,000 distinct CDR3 sequences, 35% to 50% of which appear only once. The sample taken for sequencing was blood. The source is a human donor in good health. The CDR3 runs from the conserved cysteine through the conserved F or W. D genes are given only for firm matches. Size is stated for part of the rows, as once, few or many counts, or as a class when the clone is expanded.

clone size,D gene,V gene,J gene,CDR3 DNA,CDR3 protein
few,TRBD2,TRBV28,TRBJ2-1,TGTGCCAGCAGTTCCCTCCCGGCGGGGGGATACAATGAGCAGTTCTTC,CASSSLPAGGYNEQFF
few,.,TRBV20-1,TRBJ2-4,TGCAGTGCCGCATTGTCCAGGGCAGGGGGGAACATTCAGTACTTC,CSAALSRAGGNIQYF
.,.,TRBV4-1,TRBJ1-2,TGCGCCAGCAGCCAAGTGGAAGGACCGACTAACTATGGCTACACCTTC,CASSQVEGPTNYGYTF
.,TRBD1,TRBV5-4,TRBJ2-3,TGTGCCAGCAGCTGGGGACAGGTCACAGATACGCAGTATTTT,CASSWGQVTDTQYF
many,.,TRBV15,TRBJ2-1,TGTGCCACCACCGAGGATCTCAAGAACAATGAGCAGTTCTTC,CATTEDLKNNEQFF
few,.,TRBV12-3/TRBV12-4,TRBJ2-7,TGTGCCAGCAGCTATATCAGGGGACGGGTCTACGAGCAGTACTTC,CASSYIRGRVYEQYF
few,TRBD1,TRBV12-3/TRBV12-4,TRBJ2-1,TGTGCCAGCAGTGACAGGGGTGTCTACAATGAGCAGTTCTTC,CASSDRGVYNEQFF
.,.,TRBV7-2,TRBJ2-3,TGTGCCAGCAGCTTATATGCAGTCGGTACAGATACGCAGTATTTT,CASSLYAVGTDTQYF
.,.,TRBV12-3/TRBV12-4,TRBJ1-5,TGTGCCAGCAGTTTGGGACGCTGGGGGCCCCAGCATTTT,CASSLGRWGPQHF
few,.,TRBV4-1,TRBJ2-7,TGCGCCAGCAGCCAAGTACTACAATCTAACCCGGCCTACGAGCAGTACTTC,CASSQVLQSNPAYEQYF
.,.,TRBV29-1,TRBJ2-7,TGCAGCGTTGAGGTTTCGGGGTGGGGGCCGAAATACGAGCAGTACTTC,CSVEVSGWGPKYEQYF
few,.,TRBV6-1,TRBJ1-4,TGTGCCAGCAGTGAAGCGCCACACTTCACGGGTGAAAAACTGTTTTTT,CASSEAPHFTGEKLFF
once,.,TRBV12-3/TRBV12-4,TRBJ2-6,TGTGCCAGCGGGACAACCGGGGCCAACGTCCTGACTTTC,CASGTTGANVLTF
.,.,TRBV3-1,TRBJ1-2,TGTGCCAGCACAGGGGTATGGGGCTATGGCTACACCTTC,CASTGVWGYGYTF
few,.,TRBV12-3/TRBV12-4,TRBJ1-1,TGTGCCAGCAGCTTTTTGAGGAACACTGAAGCTTTCTTT,CASSFLRNTEAFF
few,TRBD2,TRBV20-1,TRBJ2-5,TGCAGTGCTAGTATCCAGCGGGGGGTACGAGAGACCCAGTACTTC,CSASIQRGVRETQYF
.,.,TRBV6-5,TRBJ1-1,TGTGCCAGCAGTTACTCGATAGGGGCCCCCACTGAAGCTTTCTTT,CASSYSIGAPTEAFF
.,.,TRBV29-1,TRBJ1-2,TGCAGCGTTGAAGGGGGTCCGGGACGGGGTAACTATGGCTACACCTTC,CSVEGGPGRGNYGYTF
many,.,TRBV10-3,TRBJ2-5,TGTGCCACCGCCCGGGGGGCAGAGACCCAGTACTTC,CATARGAETQYF
many,.,TRBV18,TRBJ1-4,TGTGCCAGCTCACAACTCCGGGGGGGACGAGAAAAACTGTTTTTT,CASSQLRGGREKLFF
few,.,TRBV10-3,TRBJ2-1,TGTGCCATCAGTGGGCCGACTAGGGAGCAGTTCTTC,CAISGPTREQFF
.,.,TRBV30,TRBJ2-7,TGTGCCTGGACTGGGGGCTCCTACGAGCAGTACTTC,CAWTGGSYEQYF
.,TRBD1,TRBV25-1,TRBJ2-7,TGTGCCAGCAGTGGCAGGGGGCGGTCGGCCTACGAGCAGTACTTC,CASSGRGRSAYEQYF
.,.,TRBV5-6,TRBJ2-5,TGTGCCAGCAGCTTATGGGACGGACAAGAGACCCAGTACTTC,CASSLWDGQETQYF
few,.,TRBV4-3,TRBJ2-7,TGCGCCAGCAGCCAATCCCAGGTTGGGGAATACGAGCAGTACTTC,CASSQSQVGEYEQYF
.,.,TRBV12-3/TRBV12-4,TRBJ1-4,TGTGCCAGCAGCCGGGGGTGGGTGGGTGAAAAACTGTTTTTT,CASSRGWVGEKLFF
.,TRBD2,TRBV4-3,TRBJ2-5,TGCGCCGGCAGCCAGAATAGCGGGGGCGAGCGGGGGACCCAGTACTTC,CAGSQNSGGERGTQYF
.,TRBD2,TRBV12-3/TRBV12-4,TRBJ2-7,TGTGCCAGCAGCTTGGGGACCGGGACTAGCGCCGAGCAGTACTTC,CASSLGTGTSAEQYF
.,.,TRBV9,TRBJ2-7,TGTGCCAGCAGCACAGGACAGGAGGGCTACGAGCACTACTTC,CASSTGQEGYEHYF
.,.,TRBV6-2/TRBV6-3,TRBJ2-1,TGTGCCAGCAGTTACTCAGGGGCCCACCCCCATCGGCAGTTCTTC,CASSYSGAHPHRQFF
.,TRBD2,TRBV2,TRBJ2-3,TGTGCCAGCAGTGACCCGGGACTAGCGGGGGGGCTCACAGATACGCAGTATTTT,CASSDPGLAGGLTDTQYF
.,TRBD1,TRBV7-9,TRBJ1-2,TGTGCCAGCAGCTTAGTCGGGACAGGAGACTTTCACTATGGCTACACCTTC,CASSLVGTGDFHYGYTF
.,TRBD1,TRBV6-5,TRBJ2-1,TGTGCTAGCAGTTATGGGACAGGGGGTGGCAATGAGCAGTTCTTC,CASSYGTGGGNEQFF
.,TRBD1,TRBV12-3/TRBV12-4,TRBJ1-1,TGTGCCAGCACTCCTTCCCAGGGGGGCACTGAAGCTTTCTTT,CASTPSQGGTEAFF
.,.,TRBV6-5,TRBJ1-1,TGTGCCAGCAGCGGGGACGGCGGCACGACTTTCTTT,CASSGDGGTTFF
few,.,TRBV7-9,TRBJ2-5,TGTGCCAGCAGCTGGGGAGACCGCAGTGGGCTCGGGGAGACCCAGTACTTC,CASSWGDRSGLGETQYF
.,TRBD1,TRBV28,TRBJ2-3,TGTGCCAGCATGGGGGACAGGATCACAGATACGCAGTATTTT,CASMGDRITDTQYF
.,.,TRBV20-1,TRBJ2-1,TGCAGTGCAGAGTACAATGAGCAGTTCTTC,CSAEYNEQFF